This TCR beta chain was captured by sequencing in a study of T cell responses to AZD1222 COVID-19 vaccine. The assay was immunoSEQ multiplex PCR, and TCRdb's table has in-frame clones only and misses some. This table has approximately 170,000 clones, about 90% appearing once. Points on this clone: Its antigen is as yet unknown.

General study findings and limits: Nearly half of unique spike-specific TCRs reportedly avoided B.1.351 and B.1.1.7 mutated regions. Vaccine-related CD4 TCRs covered spike, predominating at 160-218 and 743-854. Donors in the cohort were predominantly white British and more often female, and clonal diversity was possibly underestimated. The repertoires were collected only after the peak T cell response.

This TCR was recovered from an adult who received the AZD1222 COVID-19 vaccine. This material consisted of peripheral blood, taken 28 days after the second AZD1222 dose.

In nucleotides, the CDR3 is TGTGCCATCAGTGGCAGGGACAACACTGAAGCTTTCTTT. Amino acids: CAISGRDNTEAFF. This chain links TRBV10-3 with TRBJ1-1; maybe TRBD1 (5 bases). The CDR3 runs 13 residues. Germline V lookup: CDR1 ENHRY, CDR2 SYGVKD. With 4 bases removed from V and 2 bases from J, the gap between germline ends came to 8 bases.